These 14 T cell receptor beta chains were sequenced from one sample in a study of T cell responses to AZD1222 COVID-19 vaccine. The assay was immunoSEQ multiplex PCR, and TCRdb's table has in-frame clones only and misses some. The table shows 150,000 to 200,000 clones, with around 87% occurring only once. The source material was peripheral blood, sampled on day 0 of MenACWY control vaccination. The source of these receptors is an adult in good health.

This clone was detected only once. This rearrangement joins TRBV19 to TRBJ1-5; D is possibly TRBD1 (5 bases). Germline V gene data show CDR1 as LNHDA and CDR2 as SQIVND (reference sequence). V dropped 6 bases and J dropped 8 bases, with 14 bases sitting between them. The CDR3 is 13 residues long. CDR3 bases: TGTGCCAGTAGCATACAGGCCGCTAAGCCCCAGCATTTT. It is translated as CASSIQAAKPQHF.

The V gene is TRBV7-2, the J gene TRBJ1-5; D is unresolved. Germline values: CDR1 SGHTA, CDR2 FQGNSA. The CDR3 is 13 amino acids. V was pared by 5 bases and J by 0 bases, with 5 bases between. CDR3 in DNA: TGTGCCAGCAGCGTATATAGCAATCAGCCCCAGCATTTT. Translation: CASSVYSNQPQHF.

The rearrangement uses TRBV7-9 and TRBJ2-7, with a possible D match to TRBD1 (6 bases). Germline CDR1 and CDR2: SEHNR and FQNEAQ (reference sequence). The CDR3 is 14 amino acids. V was shortened by 1 base and J by 5 bases, with 12 bases between the two germline ends. The DNA for the CDR3 is TGTGCCAGCAGCTTAGTCGGGCAGGGGAACGAGCAGTACTTC. Residues: CASSLVGQGNEQYF.

The rearrangement joins TRBV13 to TRBJ2-1, with D hard to call. The CDR3 spans 13 residues. Germline assignment: CDR1 PRHDT and CDR2 FYEKMQ (reference sequence). Trimming took off 5 bases at V and 10 bases at J, with 15 bases between the two ends. The CDR3 is CASSNMLDVEQFF. The CDR3 nucleotides read TGTGCCAGCAGCAACATGCTAGACGTCGAGCAGTTCTTC. Full variable domain (remainder filled in from reference TRBV13 and TRBJ2-1): AAGVIQSPRHLIKEKRETATLKCYPIPRHDTVYWYQQGPGQDPQFLISFYEKMQSDKGSIPDRFSAQQFSDYHSELNMSSLELGDSALYFCASSNMLDVEQFFGPGTRLTVL.

This chain uses TRBV28 with TRBJ1-1, with D possibly matching TRBD1 (5 bases). Germline V gene lookup returns CDR1 MDHEN and CDR2 SYDVKM. The CDR3 runs 14 residues. Trimming cost V 3 bases and J 0 bases, with 8 bases left between them. For the CDR3, the DNA is TGTGCCAGCAGTTTGGGGGGTATGAACACTGAAGCTTTCTTT. Translated, it gives CASSLGGMNTEAFF. Full variable domain (rest looked up from reference TRBV28 and TRBJ1-1): DVKVTQSSRYLVKRTGEKVFLECVQDMDHENMFWYRQDPGLGLRLIYFSYDVKMKEKGDIPEGYSVSREKKERFSLILESASTNQTSMYLCASSLGGMNTEAFFGQGTRLTVV.

This chain uses TRBV2 with TRBJ1-4; no reliable D call. The CDR3 contains 12 residues. With 2 bases removed from V and 6 bases from J, the gap between germline ends came to 4 bases. CDR1 and CDR2 from the germline V gene are SNHLY and FYNNEI. The DNA for the CDR3 is TGTGCCAGCAGTGAAAGGGATGAAAAACTGTTTTTT. Residues: CASSERDEKLFF.

The J gene is TRBJ2-2, the V gene TRBV28, with 9 bases lining up with TRBD1. This CDR3 is 15 amino acids long. CDR1 and CDR2 (germline): MDHEN, SYDVKM. Trimming cost V 2 bases and J 5 bases; bases outside gene matches: 3. CDR3 nucleotide sequence: TGTGCCAGCAGTTTACTAGGACAGGGGACCGGGGAGCTGTTTTTT. It yields the protein CASSLLGQGTGELFF.

The chain is built from TRBV6-1 and TRBJ1-4; no clear D gene. This CDR3 region has 16 residues. V gave up 3 bases and J gave up 8 bases, with 19 bases separating them. Germline V gene sequence: CDR1 MNHNS, CDR2 SASEGT. The CDR3 sequence is CASSDIRVKVGEKLFF. In nucleotides, the CDR3 is TGTGCCAGCAGTGATATAAGGGTGAAGGTTGGGGAAAAACTGTTTTTT.

The chain joins TRBV12-3 or TRBV12-4 to TRBJ1-6; D is ambiguous. Trimming took off 7 bases at V and 10 bases at J, with 11 bases between the two ends. The CDR3 is 12 residues long. CDR3 in amino acids: CASKDEVSPLHF. DNA of the CDR3: TGTGCCAGCAAGGATGAGGTCTCACCCCTCCACTTT.

In regard to this clone: The same CDR3 is also encoded by other DNA sequences in this sample. The rearrangement uses TRBV28 and TRBJ2-3; D is unresolved. V lost 3 bases, J lost 3 bases, and 1 base lay in between. CDR1 and CDR2 (germline): MDHEN, SYDVKM. The CDR3 has 11 residues. This chain's CDR3 is CASSLTDTQYF. The CDR3 DNA reads TGTGCCAGCAGTTTGACAGATACGCAGTATTTT.

The chain links TRBV11-2 to TRBJ2-7, with 9 bases fitting TRBD1. Germline CDR1 SGHAT, CDR2 FQNNGV. There are 14 residues in the CDR3. J gave up 6 bases and V 4 bases, and 7 bases lay outside the gene matches. CDR3 in amino acids: CASSYRDRVSEQYF. The CDR3 region has the DNA TGTGCCAGCAGCTACCGGGACAGGGTTTCCGAGCAGTACTTC.

CDR3 coding DNA: TGTGCCAGCAGCTTAAGGGGACCTCGACTAGCGACCTACGAGCAGTACTTC. It codes for CASSLRGPRLATYEQYF. The rearrangement uses TRBV7-8 and TRBJ2-7; TRBD2 agrees at 8 bases. CDR3 size: 17 residues. The junction had 11 bases not matched to a gene; V was cut back by 2 bases and J by 2 bases. Germline CDR1 reads SGHVS; CDR2 reads FQNEAQ.

This clone was detected only a few times. The chain has TRBV19 and TRBJ2-2; 8 positions agree with TRBD1. Germline trimming cut 6 bases from V and 1 base from J; bases unmatched to any gene: 4. CDR1 and CDR2 from the germline V gene are LNHDA and SQIVND (reference sequence). The CDR3 has 15 residues. CDR3 bases: TGTGCCAGTAGGGCCACAGGGGGGAACACCGGGGAGCTGTTTTTT. This gives the protein CASRATGGNTGELFF.

This clone occurred once. V usage is TRBV29-1 and J usage is TRBJ1-6; tentative D call: TRBD1 (6 bases). CDR1 is SQVTM and CDR2 is ANQGSEA in the germline V gene. Trimming took off 5 bases at V and 5 bases at J, with 13 bases between the two ends. This CDR3 contains 14 residues. CDR3: CSVQQGGDNSPLHF. The CDR3 bases are TGCAGCGTTCAACAGGGTGGGGATAATTCACCCCTCCACTTT.